These T cell receptor beta chains were read from a single sample in a study of blood T cell repertoires in COVID-19. The method was immunoSEQ multiplex PCR; TCRdb's version includes in-frame clones alone and lacks a portion of them. The data hold fewer than 140,000 clones, with over 70% observed a single time. The sample taken for sequencing was peripheral blood. These TCRs come from a human donor with acute or convalescent COVID-19. The donor label of this sample is uncertain. Both conserved end residues are part of each CDR3. Each record gives: CDR3 protein, J gene, V gene.

CDR3 protein: CASSLRLSSTDTQYF
J gene: TRBJ2-3
V gene: TRBV27

CDR3 protein: CASSQDGARGGVAFF
J gene: TRBJ1-1
V gene: TRBV4-2

CDR3 protein: CATSETGLSLNEQYF
J gene: TRBJ2-7
V gene: TRBV24-1

CDR3 protein: CASSPGQGYGYTF
J gene: TRBJ1-2
V gene: TRBV7-3

CDR3 protein: CASRRQGAYEQYF
J gene: TRBJ2-7
V gene: TRBV2

CDR3 protein: CASSLWDSRNQPQHF
J gene: TRBJ1-5
V gene: TRBV28

CDR3 protein: CASRSNGEAFF
J gene: TRBJ1-1
V gene: TRBV3-1/TRBV3-2

CDR3 protein: CASSETRDRGSFF
J gene: TRBJ1-1
V gene: TRBV6-1

CDR3 protein: CASSLLGEGSGDEQFF
J gene: TRBJ2-1
V gene: TRBV5-6

CDR3 protein: CASSSRSGWGYTF
J gene: TRBJ1-2
V gene: TRBV6-5

CDR3 protein: CASSQGGLAGGTDTQYF
J gene: TRBJ2-3
V gene: TRBV4-1

CDR3 protein: CASSYGQSLRNTEAFF
J gene: TRBJ1-1
V gene: TRBV6-6

CDR3 protein: CATSRGVGQLYEQYF
J gene: TRBJ2-7
V gene: TRBV15

CDR3 protein: CSVEYRDRGLANYGYTF
J gene: TRBJ1-2
V gene: TRBV29-1

CDR3 protein: CSAQFQETQYF
J gene: TRBJ2-5
V gene: TRBV20-1

CDR3 protein: CASSPAGLLWETQYF
J gene: TRBJ2-5
V gene: TRBV11-2

CDR3 protein: CASSSKTGGPSYNSPLHF
J gene: TRBJ1-6
V gene: TRBV7-2

CDR3 protein: CAWSGGTGNTIYF
J gene: TRBJ1-3
V gene: TRBV30

CDR3 protein: CASSRSGDRGEKLFF
J gene: TRBJ1-4
V gene: TRBV5-1